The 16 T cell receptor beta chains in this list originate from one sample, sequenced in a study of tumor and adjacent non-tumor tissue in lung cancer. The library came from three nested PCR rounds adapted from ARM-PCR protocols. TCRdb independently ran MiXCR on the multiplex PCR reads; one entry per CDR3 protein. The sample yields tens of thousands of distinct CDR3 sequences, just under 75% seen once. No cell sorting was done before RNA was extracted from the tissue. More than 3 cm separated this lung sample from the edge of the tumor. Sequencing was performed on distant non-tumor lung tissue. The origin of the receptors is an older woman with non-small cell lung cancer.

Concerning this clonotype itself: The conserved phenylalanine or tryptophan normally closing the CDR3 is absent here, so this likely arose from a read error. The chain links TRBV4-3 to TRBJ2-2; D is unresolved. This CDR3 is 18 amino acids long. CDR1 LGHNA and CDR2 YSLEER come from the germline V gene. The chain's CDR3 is CASSQVAVSRAYTGELFS. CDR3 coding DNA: TGCGCCAGTAGCCAAGTAGCAGTCTCTCGCGCTTACACCGGGGAGCTGTTTTCT.

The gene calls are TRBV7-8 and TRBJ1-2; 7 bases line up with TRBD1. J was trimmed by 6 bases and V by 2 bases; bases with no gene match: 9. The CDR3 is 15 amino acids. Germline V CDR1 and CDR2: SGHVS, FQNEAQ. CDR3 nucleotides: TGTGCCAGCAGCTTAAACGCGGCAGGGGGTGATGGCTACACCTTC. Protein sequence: CASSLNAAGGDGYTF.

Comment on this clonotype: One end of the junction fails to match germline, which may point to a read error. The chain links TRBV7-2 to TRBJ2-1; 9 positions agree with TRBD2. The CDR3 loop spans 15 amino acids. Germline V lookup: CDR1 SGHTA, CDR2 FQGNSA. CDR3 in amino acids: CAGGPGGRAYNEEFF. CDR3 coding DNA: TGTGCCGGCGGCCCAGGCGGGAGGGCCTACAATGAGGAGTTCTTC.

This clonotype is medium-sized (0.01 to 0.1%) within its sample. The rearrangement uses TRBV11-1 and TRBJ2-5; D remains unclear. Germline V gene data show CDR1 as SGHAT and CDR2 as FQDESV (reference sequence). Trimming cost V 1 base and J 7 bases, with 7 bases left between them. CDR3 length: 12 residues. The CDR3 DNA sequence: TGTGCCAGCAGCTTAGAAAGGAGGACCCAGTACTTC. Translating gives CASSLERRTQYF.

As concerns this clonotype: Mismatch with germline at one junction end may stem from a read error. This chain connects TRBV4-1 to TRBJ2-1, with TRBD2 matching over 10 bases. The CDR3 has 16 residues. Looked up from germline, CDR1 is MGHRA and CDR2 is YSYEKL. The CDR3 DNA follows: TGCGCCAGGAGCCAAGCGGCTAGCGGGGGACCCAATGAGCAGTTCTTC. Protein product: CARSQAASGGPNEQFF.

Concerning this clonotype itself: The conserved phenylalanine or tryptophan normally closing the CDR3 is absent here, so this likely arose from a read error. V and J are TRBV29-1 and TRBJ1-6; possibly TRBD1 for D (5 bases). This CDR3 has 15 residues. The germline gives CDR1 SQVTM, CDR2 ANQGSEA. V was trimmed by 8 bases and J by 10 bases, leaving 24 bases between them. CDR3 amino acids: CSCEDSGLGGSPLHY. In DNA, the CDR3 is TGCAGCTGTGAAGACTCAGGTTTGGGGGGGTCACCCCTCCACTAT.

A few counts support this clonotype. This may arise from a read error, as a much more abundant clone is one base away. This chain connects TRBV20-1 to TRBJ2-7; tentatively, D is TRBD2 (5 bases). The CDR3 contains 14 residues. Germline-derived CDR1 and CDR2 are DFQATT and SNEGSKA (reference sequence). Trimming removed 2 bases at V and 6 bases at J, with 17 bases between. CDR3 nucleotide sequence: TGCAGTGCTAGACAACTAGTGGGAGACCTCGAGCAGTACTTC. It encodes CSARQLVGDLEQYF.

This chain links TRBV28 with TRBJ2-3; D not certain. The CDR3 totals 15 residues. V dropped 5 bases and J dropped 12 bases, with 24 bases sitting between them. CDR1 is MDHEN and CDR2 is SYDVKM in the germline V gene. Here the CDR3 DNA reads TGTGCCAGCAGTCCTGGTGACTCGGGCCTAGATAAACAGTATTTT. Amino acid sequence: CASSPGDSGLDKQYF.

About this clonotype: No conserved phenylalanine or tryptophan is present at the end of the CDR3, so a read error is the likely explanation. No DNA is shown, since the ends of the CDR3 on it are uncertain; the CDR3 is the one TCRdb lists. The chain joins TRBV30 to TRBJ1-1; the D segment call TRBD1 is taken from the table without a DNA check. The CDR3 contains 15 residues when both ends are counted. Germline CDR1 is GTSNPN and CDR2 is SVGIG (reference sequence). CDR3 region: CAWSVRGGRDTETFL.

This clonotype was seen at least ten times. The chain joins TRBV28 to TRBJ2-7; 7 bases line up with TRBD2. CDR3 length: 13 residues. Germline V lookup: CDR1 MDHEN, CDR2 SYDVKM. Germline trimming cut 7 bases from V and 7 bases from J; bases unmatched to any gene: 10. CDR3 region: CASNGGGRGEQYF. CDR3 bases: TGTGCCAGCAACGGCGGGGGAAGAGGAGAGCAGTACTTC.

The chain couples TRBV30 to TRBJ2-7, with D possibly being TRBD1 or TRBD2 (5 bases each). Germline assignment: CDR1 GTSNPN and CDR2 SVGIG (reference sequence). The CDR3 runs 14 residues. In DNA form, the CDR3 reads TGTACCTCCCACGGGACGTTCAGCTTCGGCGAGCAGTACTTC. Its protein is CTSHGTFSFGEQYF.

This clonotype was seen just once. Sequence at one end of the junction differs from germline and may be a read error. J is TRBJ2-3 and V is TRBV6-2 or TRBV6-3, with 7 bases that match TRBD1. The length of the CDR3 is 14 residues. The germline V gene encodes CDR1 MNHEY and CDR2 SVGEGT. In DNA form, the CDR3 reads TGTACCAGCAAGCGGACAGGTTCTACAGATACGCAGTATTTT. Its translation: CTSKRTGSTDTQYF.

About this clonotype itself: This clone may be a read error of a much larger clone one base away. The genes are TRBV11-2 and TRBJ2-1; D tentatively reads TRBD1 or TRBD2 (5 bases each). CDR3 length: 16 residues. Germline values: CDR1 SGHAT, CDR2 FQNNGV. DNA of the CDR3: TGTGCCAGCAGCTTAATATCTGGGGGAGCGTACAGTGAGCAGTTCTTC. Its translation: CASSLISGGAYSEQFF.

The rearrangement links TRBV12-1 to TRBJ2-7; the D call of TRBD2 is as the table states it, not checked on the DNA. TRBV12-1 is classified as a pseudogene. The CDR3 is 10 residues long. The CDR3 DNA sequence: TGTACCAGCAGACCCGAGGGGCGGTACTTC. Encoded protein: CTSRPEGRYF.

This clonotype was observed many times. CDR3 bases: TGTGCCAGCAGGGGCAGCCAGACTAGCGGGAGGGCGACCCAGTACTTC. Translation gives CASRGSQTSGRATQYF. The V call is TRBV6-5, the J call TRBJ2-5; 14 positions agree with TRBD2. Germline V gene lookup returns CDR1 MNHEY and CDR2 SVGAGI. J lost 7 bases, V lost 6 bases, and 10 bases had no gene match. The CDR3 has 16 amino acids.

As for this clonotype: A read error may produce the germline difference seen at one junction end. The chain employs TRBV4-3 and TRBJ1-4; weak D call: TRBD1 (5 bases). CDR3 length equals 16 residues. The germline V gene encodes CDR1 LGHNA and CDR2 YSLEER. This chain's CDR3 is CASGFQGLPTNEKLFF. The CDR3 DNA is TGCGCCAGCGGCTTCCAGGGCCTCCCAACTAATGAAAAGCTGTTTTTT.